What follows describes a single T cell receptor (beta chain). The CDR3 has 17 residues. Deletions cut 4 bases from V and 0 bases from J, with 16 bases between. CDR1 and CDR2 from the germline V gene are PRHDT and FYEKMQ (reference sequence). The sample originates from a study of OX40 agonist ivuxolimab in advanced cancers. TCRdb's copy holds only in-frame clones and misses some; the assay was immunoSEQ multiplex PCR. The profile covers about 93,000 clones, with approximately 94% appearing a single time and roughly 2.6% taken by the ten largest. The sequenced sample was CD4+ or CD8+ T cells sorted from blood, obtained in a trial of the OX40 agonist ivuxolimab. The source is an adult with an advanced solid tumor such as melanoma, head and neck, liver or kidney cancer. The chain recombines TRBV13 with TRBJ1-3; D is perhaps TRBD1 (5 bases). CDR3 bases: TGTGCCAGCAGCTCCGTGGTCGGGGGGAGCTCTGGAAACACCATATATTTT. Translated: CASSSVVGGSSGNTIYF.